The TCR beta chain under discussion was sequenced for a study of cytomegalovirus exposure and HLA in healthy donors. Overall study: In an early release, HLA-typed donors contributed approximately 80 million unique TCR sequences.

Findings of the study overall: The study designated 150 or so TCR beta chains cytomegalovirus-associated.

The PCR had 60 Vbeta and 13 Jbeta primers. Profiling relied on immunoSEQ multiplex PCR, and the TCRdb table lists in-frame clones only, not all of them. The listing records 100,000 to 150,000 clones. Concerning this clone: The antigen is unknown.

CDR3 size: 14 residues. Germline-derived CDR1 and CDR2 are GTSNPN and SVGIG (reference sequence). Deletions cut 1 base from V and 4 bases from J, with 10 bases between. This clonotype was sampled from a man aged 30 to 45 in good health and CMV-seronegative. The chain links TRBV30 to TRBJ2-2; TRBD1 might be the D (7 bases). The sequencing input was PBMCs. CDR3 protein: CAWSGQGGTGELFF. The CDR3 nucleotides are TGTGCCTGGAGTGGTCAGGGGGGCACCGGGGAGCTGTTTTTT.